This TCR beta chain originates from a study of T-cell reconstitution after alpha-beta-depleted transplantation in children. Trimming removed 3 bases from V and 4 bases from J, with 21 bases in between. CDR3 length equals 17 residues. Unique molecular identifiers featured in how the TCRbeta library was prepared. TCRdb re-called the PCR reads with MiXCR, one entry per CDR3 protein. Of a few hundred thousand distinct CDR3 sequences listed, 27% were seen once; the top ten hold under 45%. This clonotype was observed a handful of times. This TCR was sampled from a boy under two years old with Wiskott-Aldrich syndrome, due to receive a stem cell transplant. Sequencing used PBMCs, obtained before TCRalphabeta/CD19-depleted stem cell transplant. V gene TRBV12-3 or TRBV12-4 combines with J gene TRBJ2-5, with a possible D match to TRBD2 (6 bases). The CDR3 bases are TGTGCCAGCAGTTTTCGCATTAGCGGAGGCGCGGGAGAGACCCAGTACTTC. This gives the protein CASSFRISGGAGETQYF.